This T cell receptor (beta chain) was identified in a study of T cells in Graves' hyperthyroidism and ophthalmopathy. Study-wide points: A model of 13 V-J pairs discriminated ophthalmopathy from stable hyperthyroidism. Blood samples included most of the expanded thyroid clonotypes exceeding 0.001.

From RNA transcripts, TCR beta CDR3 regions were amplified. The HTBI primer set was used in a first-round RT-PCR of the TCR CDR3. Each CDR3 protein is one row after TCRdb ran MiXCR on the multiplex PCR reads. The sample has roughly 500,000 distinct CDR3 sequences; about half are singletons. This clonotype has ten or more counts. Its antigen remains unknown. Germline V gives CDR1 SEHNR, CDR2 FQNEAQ (reference sequence). CDR3 length: 15 amino acids. Trimming cost V 4 bases and J 5 bases, with 12 bases left between them. Used for diagnoses were clinical symptoms, serum thyroxine and TRAb, thyroid ultrasound and orbital computed tomography.

This TCR was sampled from an adult woman with Graves' disease, either hyperthyroidism or ophthalmopathy (not recorded which). This chain links TRBV7-9 with TRBJ1-6; tentative D call: TRBD1 (6 bases). Sequencing was done on a sample of peripheral blood or thyroid tissue (not recorded which). This chain's CDR3 is CASSSQGLNNSPLHF. Here the CDR3 DNA reads TGTGCCAGCAGCTCACAGGGACTGAATAATTCACCCCTCCACTTT.